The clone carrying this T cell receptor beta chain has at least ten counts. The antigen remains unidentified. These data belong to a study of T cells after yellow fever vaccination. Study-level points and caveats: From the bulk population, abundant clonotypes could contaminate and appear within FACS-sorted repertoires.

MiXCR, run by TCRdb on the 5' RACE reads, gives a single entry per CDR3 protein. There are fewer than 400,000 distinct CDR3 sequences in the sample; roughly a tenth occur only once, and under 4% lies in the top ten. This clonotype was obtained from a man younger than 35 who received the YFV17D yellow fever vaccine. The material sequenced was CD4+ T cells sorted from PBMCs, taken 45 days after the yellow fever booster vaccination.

The CDR3 protein is CSVAAPSTDTQYF. The CDR3 nucleotides read TGCAGCGTTGCAGCCCCTAGCACAGATACGCAGTATTTT. The chain carries TRBV29-1 and TRBJ2-3; D gene ambiguous. Germline loops: CDR1 SQVTM, CDR2 ANQGSEA. V dropped 4 bases and J dropped 0 bases, with 8 bases sitting between them. The CDR3 is 13 residues long.